This T cell receptor (beta chain) came from a study of control samples from healthy donors and cancer patients. The table came from immunoSEQ multiplex PCR; TCRdb's copy has only in-frame clones and leaves some out. The table includes 150,000 or so clones, approximately 96% detected once. This clone has just one count. V lost 4 bases to trimming and J lost 0 bases, with 11 bases between them. The CDR3 has 15 amino acids. Germline V gives CDR1 SGHRS, CDR2 YFSETQ. The clonotype was recovered from a man aged 35 to 55 in good health. The sequenced sample consisted of blood. The rearrangement joins TRBV5-1 to TRBJ1-3, with D maybe TRBD1 (5 bases). The CDR3, as DNA: TGCGCCAGCAGCCCCATGCAGGGCTCTGGAAACACCATATATTTT. The encoded protein is CASSPMQGSGNTIYF.